The 20 T cell receptor beta chains listed next were all sequenced from one sample in a study of T cells in Graves' hyperthyroidism and ophthalmopathy. The investigators amplified TCR beta CDR3 regions from RNA transcripts. Primed by the HTBI set, a first-round RT-PCR was run on the TCR CDR3. TCRdb reprocessed the multiplex PCR reads via MiXCR and lists one record per CDR3 protein. Found here are 350,000 to 450,000 distinct CDR3 sequences, about 15% of them singletons; the top ten hold approximately 11%. The sequenced sample consisted of blood. Source of these receptors: a woman aged 55-75 years with Graves' hyperthyroidism.

The rearrangement uses TRBV5-1 and TRBJ2-1, with 8 bases lining up with TRBD2. V was clipped by 3 bases and J by 7 bases; unmatched bases: 15. Germline V CDR1 and CDR2: SGHRS, YFSETQ. CDR3 length equals 17 residues. CDR3 in amino acids: CASSSLGLREAVNEQFF. CDR3 sequence (DNA): TGCGCCAGCAGCTCACTGGGTCTGCGGGAGGCCGTAAATGAGCAGTTCTTC.

There are many counts of this clonotype. The rearrangement uses TRBV24-1 and TRBJ2-2; the match to TRBD1 covers 8 bases. This CDR3 is 14 amino acids long. Germline CDR1 KGHDR, CDR2 SFDVKD. V was pared by 9 bases and J by 6 bases, with 8 bases of the junction left unmatched. The CDR3 region is CATGRTGMAGELFF. CDR3 nucleotides: TGTGCCACCGGGAGGACAGGGATGGCCGGGGAGCTGTTTTTT.

This clonotype was detected many times. The chain has TRBV5-5 and TRBJ2-5, with D tentatively TRBD1 (7 bases). Deletions cut 8 bases from V and 0 bases from J, with 11 bases between. This CDR3 has 13 amino acids. Germline V gene data show CDR1 as SGHKS and CDR2 as YYEKEE (reference sequence). The CDR3 DNA sequence: TGTGCCAGTGGCGGGACAGACCAAGAGACCCAGTACTTC. It is translated as CASGGTDQETQYF. Full variable domain (outside the CDR3, taken from reference TRBV5-5 and TRBJ2-5): DAGVTQSPTHLIKTRGQQVTLRCSPISGHKSVSWYQQVLGQGPQFIFQYYEKEERGRGNFPDRFSARQFPNYSSELNVNALLLGDSALYLCASGGTDQETQYFGPGTRLLVL.

This clonotype was seen a handful of times. The rearrangement joins TRBV12-5 to TRBJ2-2; D is unclear. Germline lookup yields CDR1 LGHNT and CDR2 FRNRAP. V gave up 0 bases and J gave up 5 bases, with 4 bases separating them. The CDR3 runs to 13 residues. The CDR3 protein is CASGLVQTGELFF. CDR3 nucleotide sequence: TGTGCTAGTGGTTTGGTCCAAACCGGGGAGCTGTTTTTT.

This clonotype was seen repeatedly, ten times or more. One end of the junction varies from germline; a read error may be responsible. CDR3 sequence reads: CASSLAENQPQHF. In DNA, the CDR3 is TGTGCCAGCAGTTTAGCCGAGAATCAGCCCCAGCATTTT. The chain uses TRBV5-1 and TRBJ1-5; D call uncertain. Germline lookup yields CDR1 SGHRS and CDR2 YFSETQ. The CDR3 covers 13 residues.

This clonotype was seen many times. This chain joins TRBV9 and TRBJ2-1, with TRBD2 identical over 10 bases. Germline lookup yields CDR1 SGDLS and CDR2 YYNGEE. The CDR3 contains 22 residues. V lost 0 bases, J lost 3 bases, and 21 bases stayed unmatched. CDR3 sequence reads: CASSVATPTRASGSIDYNEQFF. For the CDR3, the DNA is TGTGCCAGCAGCGTAGCTACCCCCACTCGGGCTAGCGGGAGCATCGACTACAATGAGCAGTTCTTC.

This clonotype was seen ten or more times. This chain joins TRBV28 and TRBJ2-2; the D gene is possibly TRBD2 (6 bases). Trimming stripped 3 bases from V and 1 base from J, with 15 bases between. Germline loops: CDR1 MDHEN, CDR2 SYDVKM. This CDR3 is built from 17 residues. This chain's CDR3 is CASSLATSSENTGELFF. DNA of the CDR3: TGTGCCAGCAGTTTGGCGACGTCTAGCGAGAACACCGGGGAGCTGTTTTTT.

This clonotype was seen at least ten times. V and J are TRBV25-1 and TRBJ2-2, with TRBD2 matching over 13 bases. The CDR3 runs to 21 residues. Unmatched junction bases numbered 11, after V lost 1 base and J lost 0 bases. Germline V CDR1 and CDR2: MGHDK, SYGVNS. CDR3 DNA sequence: TGTGCCAGCAGTGAATCCCTACCGGGACTAGCGGGGATCGCGAACACCGGGGAGCTGTTTTTT. Protein product: CASSESLPGLAGIANTGELFF.

The V and J genes are TRBV5-4 and TRBJ2-1; tentatively, D is TRBD2 (6 bases). This CDR3 has 14 residues. V dropped 2 bases and J dropped 5 bases, with 11 bases sitting between them. Germline values: CDR1 SGHNT, CDR2 YYREEE (reference sequence). CDR3 nucleotides: TGTGCCAGCAGCTTCCCGGGACTCGACAATGAGCAGTTCTTC. Translating gives CASSFPGLDNEQFF. The full variable domain, its missing parts supplied by reference TRBV5-4 and TRBJ2-1, is ETGVTQSPTHLIKTRGQQVTLRCSSQSGHNTVSWYQQALGQGPQFIFQYYREEENGRGNFPPRFSGLQFPNYSSELNVNALELDDSALYLCASSFPGLDNEQFFGPGTRLTVL.

The table lists this clonotype with many counts. The chain has TRBV12-3 or TRBV12-4 and TRBJ1-4; possibly TRBD1 for D (6 bases). This CDR3 is 15 amino acids long. V gave up 6 bases and J gave up 8 bases, with 19 bases separating them. CDR3: CASRPATGSREKLFF. The CDR3 coding sequence is TGTGCCAGCAGGCCCGCTACAGGGAGTCGAGAAAAACTGTTTTTT.

In its sample, this clonotype was seen many times. V usage is TRBV11-1 and J usage is TRBJ2-7, with 7 bases matching TRBD2. CDR3 length equals 14 residues. Trimming cost V 8 bases and J 2 bases; bases outside gene matches: 9. Germline V gives CDR1 SGHAT, CDR2 FQDESV (reference sequence). In DNA, the CDR3 is TGTGCCAGCGAACCCCGGGACTACACCTACGAGCAGTACTTC. Its translation: CASEPRDYTYEQYF.

The chain combines TRBV11-2 with TRBJ2-3; unclear D gene. Germline V lookup: CDR1 SGHAT, CDR2 FQNNGV. The CDR3 has 13 residues. The germline V and J ends were trimmed by 7 bases and 3 bases, with 11 bases remaining between them. CDR3 bases: TGTGCCAGCAATCAATTGAATACAGATACGCAGTATTTT. Translating it yields CASNQLNTDTQYF.

This clonotype was recorded only once. The V call is TRBV30, the J call TRBJ1-5, with a tentative D call TRBD1 (5 bases). Germline CDR1 is GTSNPN and CDR2 is SVGIG (reference sequence). There are 16 residues in the CDR3. Trimming shortened V by 2 bases and J by 3 bases, and 17 bases separated the two germline ends. The CDR3 here is CAWSQPRAGPNQPQHF. CDR3 bases: TGTGCCTGGAGTCAACCACGGGCAGGGCCCAATCAGCCCCAGCATTTT.

The sample holds many counts of this clonotype. V usage is TRBV9 and J usage is TRBJ2-1; 8 positions agree with TRBD2. The CDR3 has 15 residues. J gave up 4 bases and V 2 bases, and 5 bases lay outside the gene matches. CDR1 SGDLS and CDR2 YYNGEE come from the germline V gene. The CDR3 DNA sequence: TGTGCCAGCAGCGTCAGCGGGAGCCCATACAATGAGCAGTTCTTC. This encodes CASSVSGSPYNEQFF. The full variable domain, rest sourced from reference TRBV9 and TRBJ2-1, is DSGVTQTPKHLITATGQRVTLRCSPRSGDLSVYWYQQSLDQGLQFLIQYYNGEERAKGNILERFSAQQFPDLHSELNLSSLELGDSALYFCASSVSGSPYNEQFFGPGTRLTVL.

The rearrangement joins TRBV9 to TRBJ2-7, with 9 positions matching TRBD2. Germline-derived CDR1 and CDR2 are SGDLS and YYNGEE. The junction had 4 bases not matched to a gene; V was cut back by 0 bases and J by 3 bases. The CDR3 extends over 15 amino acids. The CDR3 sequence is CASSVDPSGIYEQYF. CDR3 DNA sequence: TGTGCCAGCAGCGTAGACCCTAGCGGGATCTACGAGCAGTACTTC.

The sample holds many counts of this clonotype. The V and J genes are TRBV28 and TRBJ2-3; D not certain. The V gene lost 3 bases and the J gene lost 4 bases, with 8 bases spanning the gap. The CDR3 contains 13 residues. Germline CDR1 reads MDHEN; CDR2 reads SYDVKM. The DNA for the CDR3 is TGTGCCAGCAGTTTCCTCTCCTCAGATACGCAGTATTTT. Its translation is CASSFLSSDTQYF.

This clonotype was recorded many times. The chain recombines TRBV5-8 with TRBJ2-5; D unclear. The germline V and J ends were trimmed by 4 bases and 5 bases, with 15 bases remaining between them. CDR3 length equals 14 residues. Looked up from germline, CDR1 is SGHTS and CDR2 is YDEGEE. The CDR3 DNA is TGTGCCAGCAGCCCGGCTTACCTCGGGGAGACCCAGTACTTC. It encodes CASSPAYLGETQYF.

On this clonotype itself: A clone one base away is much larger, so this may be a read error. This chain joins TRBV24-1 and TRBJ2-2; D is tentatively TRBD1 or TRBD2 (5 bases each). Germline assignment: CDR1 KGHDR and CDR2 SFDVKD. This CDR3 comprises 15 residues. The germline V and J ends were trimmed by 6 bases and 4 bases, with 14 bases remaining between them. CDR3 nucleotide sequence: TGTGCCACCAGTCGCCGGGACGGGACCACCGGGGAGCTGTTTTTT. Amino acids: CATSRRDGTTGELFF.

This rearrangement joins TRBV6-9 to TRBJ2-7; D call uncertain. V was clipped by 2 bases and J by 2 bases, with 10 bases between them. Germline V gene data show CDR1 as MNHGY and CDR2 as SVAAGI. The CDR3 totals 14 residues. CDR3 coding DNA: TGTGCCAGCAGTTATCCCATGGACGCCTACGAGCAGTACTTC. It translates to CASSYPMDAYEQYF.

This clonotype was found a few times. The J gene is TRBJ1-1, the V gene TRBV20-1; 9 bases fit TRBD1. The CDR3 totals 12 residues. Trimming took 5 bases from V and 13 from J; bases not matched to a gene: 11. Germline V CDR1 and CDR2: DFQATT, SNEGSKA (reference sequence). The CDR3 sequence is CSAGSTGTGFFF. In DNA, the CDR3 is TGCAGTGCTGGATCTACAGGGACAGGGTTTTTCTTT.